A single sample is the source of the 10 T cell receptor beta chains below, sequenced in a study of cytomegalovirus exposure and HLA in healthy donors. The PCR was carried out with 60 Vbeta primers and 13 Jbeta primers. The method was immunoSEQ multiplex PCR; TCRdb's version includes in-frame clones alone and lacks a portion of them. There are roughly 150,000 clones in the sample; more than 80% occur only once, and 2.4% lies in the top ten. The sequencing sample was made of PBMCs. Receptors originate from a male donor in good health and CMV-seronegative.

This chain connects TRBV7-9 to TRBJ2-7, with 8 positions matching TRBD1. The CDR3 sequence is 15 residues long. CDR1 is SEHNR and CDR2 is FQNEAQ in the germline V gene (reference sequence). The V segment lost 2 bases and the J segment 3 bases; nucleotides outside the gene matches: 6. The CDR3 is CASSLIQGAGYEQYF. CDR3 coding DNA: TGTGCCAGCAGCTTAATTCAGGGGGCGGGCTACGAGCAGTACTTC.

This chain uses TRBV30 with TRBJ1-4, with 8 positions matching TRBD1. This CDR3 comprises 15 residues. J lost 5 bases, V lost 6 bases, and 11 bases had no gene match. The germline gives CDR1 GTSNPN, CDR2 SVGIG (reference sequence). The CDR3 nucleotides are TGTGCCTGCCCAGCCAGGGGGCGTGCCAATGAAAAACTGTTTTTT. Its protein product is CACPARGRANEKLFF. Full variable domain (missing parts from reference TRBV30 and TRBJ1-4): SQTIHQWPATLVQPVGSPLSLECTVEGTSNPNLYWYRQAAGRGLQLLFYSVGIGQISSEVPQNLSASRPQDRQFILSSKKLLLSDSGFYLCACPARGRANEKLFFGSGTQLSVL.

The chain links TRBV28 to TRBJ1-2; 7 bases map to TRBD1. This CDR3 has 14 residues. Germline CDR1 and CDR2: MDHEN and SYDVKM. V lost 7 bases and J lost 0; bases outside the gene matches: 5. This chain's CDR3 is CASIGDSPNYGYTF. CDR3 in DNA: TGTGCCAGCATAGGGGACAGTCCTAACTATGGCTACACCTTC.

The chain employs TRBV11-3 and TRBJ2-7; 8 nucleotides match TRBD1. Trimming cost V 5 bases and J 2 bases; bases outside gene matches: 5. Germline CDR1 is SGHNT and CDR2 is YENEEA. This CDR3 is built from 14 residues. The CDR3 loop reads CASSPGTGTYEQYF. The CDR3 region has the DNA TGTGCCAGCAGCCCCGGGACAGGAACCTACGAGCAGTACTTC. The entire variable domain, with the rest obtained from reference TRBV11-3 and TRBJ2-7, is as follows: EAGVVQSPRYKIIEKKQPVAFWCNPISGHNTLYWYLQNLGQGPELLIRYENEEAVDDSQLPKDRFSAERLKGVDSTLKIQPAELGDSAVYLCASSPGTGTYEQYFGPGTRLTVT.

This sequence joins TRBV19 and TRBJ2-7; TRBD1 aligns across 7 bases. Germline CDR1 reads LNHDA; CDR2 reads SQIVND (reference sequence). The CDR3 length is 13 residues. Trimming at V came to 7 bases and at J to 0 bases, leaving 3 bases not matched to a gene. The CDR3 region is CASTRDSSYEQYF. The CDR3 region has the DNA TGTGCCAGTACCCGGGACAGCTCCTACGAGCAGTACTTC.

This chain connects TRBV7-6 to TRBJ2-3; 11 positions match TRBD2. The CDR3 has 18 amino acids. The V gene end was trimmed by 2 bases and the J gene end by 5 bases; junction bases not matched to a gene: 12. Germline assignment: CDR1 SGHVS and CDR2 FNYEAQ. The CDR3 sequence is CASSLTTSGIRRGDTQYF. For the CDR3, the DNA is TGTGCCAGCAGCTTAACGACTAGCGGGATCCGCCGGGGAGATACGCAGTATTTT.

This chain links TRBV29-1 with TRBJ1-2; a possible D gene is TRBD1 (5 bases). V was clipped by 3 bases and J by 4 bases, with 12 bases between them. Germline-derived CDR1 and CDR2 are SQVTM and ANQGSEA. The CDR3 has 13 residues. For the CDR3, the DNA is TGCAGCGTTGACCCCATGGGACTCTATGGCTACACCTTC. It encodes CSVDPMGLYGYTF.

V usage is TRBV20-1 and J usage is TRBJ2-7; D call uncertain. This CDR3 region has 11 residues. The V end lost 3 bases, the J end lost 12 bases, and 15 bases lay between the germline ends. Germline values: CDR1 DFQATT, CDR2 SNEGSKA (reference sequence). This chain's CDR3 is CSASVRPDWYF. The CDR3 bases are TGCAGTGCTAGCGTCCGGCCCGACTGGTACTTC.

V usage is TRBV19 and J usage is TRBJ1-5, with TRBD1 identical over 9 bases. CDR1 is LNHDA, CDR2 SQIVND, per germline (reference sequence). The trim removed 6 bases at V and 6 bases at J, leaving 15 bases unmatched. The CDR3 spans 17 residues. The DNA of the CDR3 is TGTGCCAGTAGACAACTCGCGGGACAGGGCGGTATTCAGCCCCAGCATTTT. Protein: CASRQLAGQGGIQPQHF.

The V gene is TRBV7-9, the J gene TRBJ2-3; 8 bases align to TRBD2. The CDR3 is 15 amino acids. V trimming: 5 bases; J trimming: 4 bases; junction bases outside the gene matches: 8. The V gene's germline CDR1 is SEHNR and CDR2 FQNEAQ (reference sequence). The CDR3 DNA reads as TGTGCCAGCAGCCCCCCAAGCGGGAGCGCAGATACGCAGTATTTT. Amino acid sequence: CASSPPSGSADTQYF.